This TCR beta chain was identified in a study of human T cells and chemical hapten exposure. On the study more broadly: From small differences in pooled library volume came most of the variation in per-sample TCR yields. Overall study findings and caveats: All donors were alopecia patients, so their immunity may differ from that of healthy people.

TCRdb reanalysed the RACE reads using MiXCR and keeps one entry per CDR3 protein. The sample has under 450,000 distinct CDR3 sequences, around 5% seen once; the top ten hold approximately 2.3%. The CDR3 sequence is 15 residues long. The V end was cut by 1 base, the J end by 1 base, with 8 bases between. CDR1 is MNHEY and CDR2 is SMNVEV in the germline V gene (reference sequence). This clonotype was observed a few times. The antigen is unknown. This sample's time point: patch test 1, 2 weeks after DPC sensitization. Treatment of the sample: therapeutic diphenylcyclopropenone sensitization with weekly scalp DPC.

The sequence came from a woman aged 45-65 years with alopecia areata. Some clones in this sample may be carry-over from other donors' samples. This chain connects TRBV27 to TRBJ1-3; unclear D gene. The specimen was whole blood, collected in connection with sensitization to the hapten diphenylcyclopropenone (DPC). This chain's CDR3 is CASSLCHASGNTIYF. For the CDR3, the DNA is TGTGCCAGCAGTTTATGTCATGCGTCTGGAAACACCATATATTTT.